This T cell receptor (beta chain) was captured by sequencing in a study of OX40 agonist ivuxolimab in advanced cancers. Study-level points and caveats: The authors also found low normalized T-cell clonal expansion in some nonresponders.

This clone was seen a single time. Antigen: not known. Produced via immunoSEQ multiplex PCR; TCRdb's table is partial and in-frame only. The data show roughly 80,000 clones, approximately 87% seen once. The germline V gene encodes CDR1 SGHVS and CDR2 FNYEAQ. The CDR3 has 17 amino acids. V lost 5 bases, J lost 4 bases, and 18 bases lay in between. Sequences were derived from CD4+ or CD8+ T cells sorted from blood, sampled in a trial of the OX40 agonist ivuxolimab. The chain is built from TRBV7-6 and TRBJ2-6; D possibly corresponds to TRBD2 (6 bases). The sequence came from an adult with an advanced solid tumor such as melanoma, head and neck, liver or kidney cancer. CDR3 region: CASSRTGGRQGANVLTF. The CDR3 DNA reads TGTGCCAGCAGCCGAACCGGAGGGAGGCAAGGGGCCAACGTCCTGACTTTC. Complete variable domain (other parts from reference TRBV7-6 and TRBJ2-6): GAGVSQSPRYKVTKRGQDVALRCDPISGHVSLYWYRQALGQGPEFLTYFNYEAQQDKSGLPNDRFSAERPEGSISTLTIQRTEQRDSAMYRCASSRTGGRQGANVLTFGAGSRLTVL.